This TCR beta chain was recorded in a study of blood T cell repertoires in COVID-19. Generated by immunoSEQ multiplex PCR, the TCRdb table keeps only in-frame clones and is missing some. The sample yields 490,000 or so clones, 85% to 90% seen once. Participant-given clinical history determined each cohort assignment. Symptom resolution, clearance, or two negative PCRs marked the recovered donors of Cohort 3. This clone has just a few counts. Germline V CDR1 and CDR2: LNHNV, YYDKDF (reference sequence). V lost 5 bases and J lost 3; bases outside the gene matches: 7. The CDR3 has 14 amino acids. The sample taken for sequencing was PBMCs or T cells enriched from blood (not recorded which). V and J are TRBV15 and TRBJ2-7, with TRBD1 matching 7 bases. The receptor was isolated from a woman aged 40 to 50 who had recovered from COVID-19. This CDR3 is CATSAQTGYYEQYF. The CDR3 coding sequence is TGTGCCACCAGCGCCCAGACAGGGTACTACGAGCAGTACTTC.